A single T cell receptor (beta chain) is shown here with its context. Its specificity is unknown. These data are taken from a study of long-term antiretroviral therapy in people with HIV. Study outcomes and limitations: Although diversity increased after ART, it remained lower than in transplant donor controls.

Germline V gene data show CDR1 as MNHEY and CDR2 as SVGAGI. V was trimmed by 0 bases and J by 0 bases, leaving 9 bases between them. This CDR3 comprises 16 residues. Researchers report immunoSEQ v3.0 was run at survey level. TCRdb's table, derived via immunoSEQ multiplex PCR, lists solely in-frame clones and lacks some. The sample carries some 25,000 clones, over 80% recorded once. The rearrangement joins TRBV6-5 to TRBJ1-3; D is ambiguous. The receptor was isolated from a man aged 30-40 years with HIV. Material: unsorted PBMCs, obtained around 4.1 years after starting antiretroviral therapy. CDR3 residues: CASSYSSRSSGNTIYF. CDR3 sequence (DNA): TGTGCCAGCAGTTACTCTTCCAGGAGCTCTGGAAACACCATATATTTT.